The 18 T cell receptor beta chains below come from one sample, sequenced in a study of TIL therapy for anti-PD-1-resistant metastatic lung cancer. Stated time point: pre-treatment sample, taken before nivolumab and TIL therapy. This was the immunoSEQ v3 assay. Repertoires were generated with immunoSEQ multiplex PCR, while TCRdb's copy carries only in-frame clones and drops some. The sample consists of tens of thousands of clones, 78% of them appearing once. Specimen: blood, collected at baseline. The receptors here all came from a person between 25 and 79 years old with non-small cell lung cancer.

The DNA of the CDR3 is TGTGCCAGCAGACCGAGGACAGGGAGTACCGAAGCTTTCTTT. Translation gives CASRPRTGSTEAFF. V and J are TRBV5-4 and TRBJ1-1; 8 bases are a match to TRBD1. Germline V gives CDR1 SGHNT, CDR2 YYREEE (reference sequence). The CDR3 contains 14 residues. V was clipped by 5 bases and J by 8 bases; unmatched bases: 11.

The chain joins TRBV7-3 to TRBJ2-6; D gene ambiguous. CDR1 and CDR2 from the germline V gene are SGHTA and FQGTGA. This CDR3 contains 15 residues. Deletions cut 3 bases from V and 0 bases from J, with 6 bases between. This chain's CDR3 is CASSFSNSGANVLTF. In nucleotides, the CDR3 is TGTGCCAGCAGCTTCTCTAACTCTGGGGCCAACGTCCTGACTTTC. Filled out from reference TRBV7-3 and TRBJ2-6, the complete variable domain reads GAGVSQTPSNKVTEKGKYVELRCDPISGHTALYWYRQSLGQGPEFLIYFQGTGAADDSGLPNDRFFAVRPEGSVSTLKIQRTERGDSAVYLCASSFSNSGANVLTFGAGSRLTVL.

The V gene is TRBV6-1, the J gene TRBJ1-5, with D possibly being TRBD1 (5 bases). The germline CDR1 and CDR2 sequences are MNHNS and SASEGT. The CDR3 runs 16 residues. Trimming cost V 2 bases and J 5 bases, with 16 bases left between them. The CDR3 loop reads CASSEFMPGRDQPQHF. CDR3 coding DNA: TGTGCCAGCAGTGAATTCATGCCAGGGAGGGATCAGCCCCAGCATTTT.

V and J are TRBV11-2 and TRBJ2-7; no firm D call. Per the germline V gene, CDR1 is SGHAT and CDR2 is FQNNGV. Trimming pared 1 base from V and 3 bases from J, leaving 22 bases between. The CDR3 length is 18 residues. As DNA, the CDR3 is TGTGCCAGCAGCTTAGCGTTATGGTCCGGGTTCTCGGTCTACGAGCAGTACTTC. Its protein product is CASSLALWSGFSVYEQYF.

In this sample, this clone turned up a few times. The rearrangement links TRBV19 to TRBJ1-2; D call uncertain. Germline CDR1 LNHDA, CDR2 SQIVND (reference sequence). This CDR3 has 11 amino acids. Trimming took off 7 bases at V and 6 bases at J, with 9 bases between the two ends. CDR3 sequence reads: CASKGQNGYTF. The CDR3 bases are TGTGCCAGTAAGGGCCAAAATGGCTACACCTTC.

J is TRBJ1-5 and V is TRBV6-6; 8 bases agree with TRBD1. CDR3 length equals 15 residues. V was pared by 5 bases and J by 6 bases, with 9 bases of the junction left unmatched. From germline, CDR1 is MNHNY and CDR2 SVGAGI (reference sequence). This chain's CDR3 is CASSLRTGRGQPQHF. The CDR3 coding sequence is TGTGCCAGCAGTCTGCGGACAGGGAGAGGTCAGCCCCAGCATTTT.

V and J are TRBV19 and TRBJ1-1; D call uncertain. CDR3 length equals 13 residues. Trimming cost V 1 base and J 7 bases, with 10 bases left between them. In germline, CDR1 is LNHDA, CDR2 SQIVND (reference sequence). CDR3 bases: TGTGCCAGTAGTATAGGGGCAGCCGGTGAAGCTTTCTTT. Translated, it gives CASSIGAAGEAFF.

The CDR3 DNA reads TGTGCAAGTCGCTTAGTTGTCCGGGACAGGGGCACAGATACGCAGTATTTT. Protein product: CASRLVVRDRGTDTQYF. The chain couples TRBV12-2 to TRBJ2-3; whether TRBD1, the table's D call, matches the DNA was not checked. TRBV12-2 is a pseudogene locus. There are 17 residues in the CDR3.

This clone was found a few times. The V and J genes are TRBV28 and TRBJ2-7; D possibly uses TRBD1 or TRBD2 (5 bases each). V lost 5 bases, J lost 1 base, and 15 bases lay in between. CDR3 length equals 15 residues. CDR1 is MDHEN, CDR2 SYDVKM, per germline. The DNA of the CDR3 is TGTGCCAGCAGTCCCCATAGGGGAGCGTCCTACGAGCAGTACTTC. Residues: CASSPHRGASYEQYF.

This clone turned up a few times. The CDR3 DNA reads as TGTGCCAGCAGCCATCCGCCTGGCACTGGAAACACCATATATTTT. It translates to CASSHPPGTGNTIYF. The rearrangement joins TRBV7-8 to TRBJ1-3; D remains ambiguous. This CDR3 is 15 amino acids long. The germline CDR1 and CDR2 sequences are SGHVS and FQNEAQ. V dropped 5 bases and J dropped 2 bases, with 13 bases sitting between them. Using reference TRBV7-8 and TRBJ1-3 for the parts outside the CDR3, the full variable domain is GAGVSQSPRYKVAKRGQDVALRCDPISGHVSLFWYQQALGQGPEFLTYFQNEAQLDKSGLPSDRFFAERPEGSVSTLKIQRTQQEDSAVYLCASSHPPGTGNTIYFGEGSWLTVV.

This clone appeared a few times. The chain links TRBV28 to TRBJ2-1; 10 bases map to TRBD2. The ends lost 5 bases at V and 9 bases at J; junction bases unmatched: 13. This CDR3 is 16 amino acids long. The germline gives CDR1 MDHEN, CDR2 SYDVKM. The CDR3 sequence is CASSPGQRGGLGEQFF. In nucleotides, the CDR3 is TGTGCCAGCAGTCCCGGCCAGCGGGGGGGCCTAGGTGAGCAGTTCTTC.

This chain links TRBV10-3 with TRBJ2-3; D might be TRBD1 (5 bases). CDR1 and CDR2 from the germline V gene are ENHRY and SYGVKD. Trimming took off 6 bases at V and 8 bases at J, with 18 bases between the two ends. This CDR3 spans 14 amino acids. The CDR3, as DNA: TGTGCCATCAGCGAACCCCGTGGGGCCGGTACGCAGTATTTT. Its protein product is CAISEPRGAGTQYF.

This clone has more than one count but fewer than ten. The chain links TRBV6-6 to TRBJ1-2; D remains ambiguous. The V end was cut by 2 bases, the J end by 4 bases, with 2 bases between. Per germline, CDR1 MNHNY and CDR2 SVGAGI (reference sequence). The CDR3 has 11 amino acids. CDR3 nucleotide sequence: TGTGCCAGCAGTTACGTCTATGGCTACACCTTC. Translated, it gives CASSYVYGYTF.

There are a few counts of this clone. V and J are TRBV4-3 and TRBJ1-4; D uncertain. V dropped 4 bases and J dropped 5 bases, with 5 bases sitting between them. The CDR3 has 12 amino acids. CDR1 is LGHNA and CDR2 is YSLEER in the germline V gene. The CDR3: CASSLENEKLFF. The DNA for the CDR3 is TGCGCCAGCAGCCTCGAGAATGAAAAACTGTTTTTT.

A few counts support this clone. In DNA form, the CDR3 reads TGCGCCAGCAGCCAAGAAGTAAGCGGGAGGGACTACGAGCAGTACTTC. Translation gives CASSQEVSGRDYEQYF. This chain uses TRBV4-3 with TRBJ2-7; 10 positions agree with TRBD2. CDR1 LGHNA and CDR2 YSLEER come from the germline V gene. The CDR3 totals 16 residues. With 0 bases clipped from V and 3 bases from J, the junction kept 5 bases outside the gene matches.

The J gene is TRBJ2-1, the V gene TRBV5-1; D is possibly TRBD2 (5 bases). Germline V gene data show CDR1 as SGHRS and CDR2 as YFSETQ. Trimming took off 0 bases at V and 10 bases at J, with 8 bases between the two ends. The CDR3 has 12 amino acids. In nucleotides, the CDR3 is TGCGCCAGCAGCTTGGCCCAGCGGGAGCAGTTCTTC. This encodes CASSLAQREQFF.

The V and J genes are TRBV4-3 and TRBJ2-5; TRBD2 matches at 7 bases. Germline V CDR1 and CDR2: LGHNA, YSLEER. After removal of 1 base from V and 2 bases from J, the junction contained 1 base not matched to a gene. This CDR3 spans 14 amino acids. The DNA of the CDR3 is TGCGCCAGCAGCCAAGTGGGGGGGCAAGAGACCCAGTACTTC. Residues: CASSQVGGQETQYF.

The chain employs TRBV28 and TRBJ1-5; D call uncertain. Germline values: CDR1 MDHEN, CDR2 SYDVKM. This CDR3 comprises 16 residues. V was pared by 2 bases and J by 4 bases, with 15 bases between. The CDR3 sequence: CASSLGVGSPNQPQHF. The CDR3 DNA is TGTGCCAGCAGTTTAGGAGTCGGGAGCCCAAATCAGCCCCAGCATTTT.